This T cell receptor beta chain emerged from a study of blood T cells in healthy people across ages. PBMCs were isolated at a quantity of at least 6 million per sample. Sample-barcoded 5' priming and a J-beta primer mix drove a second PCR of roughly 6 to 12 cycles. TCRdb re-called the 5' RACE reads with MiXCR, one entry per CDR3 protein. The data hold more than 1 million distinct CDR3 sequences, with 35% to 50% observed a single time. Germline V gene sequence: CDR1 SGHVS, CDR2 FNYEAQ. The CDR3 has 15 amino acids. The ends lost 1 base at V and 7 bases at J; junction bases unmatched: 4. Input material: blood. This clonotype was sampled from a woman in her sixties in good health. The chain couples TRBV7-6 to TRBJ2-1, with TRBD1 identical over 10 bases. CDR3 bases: TGTGCCAGCAGCTTAGGACAGGGGGCGAAGAATGAGCAGTTCTTC. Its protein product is CASSLGQGAKNEQFF. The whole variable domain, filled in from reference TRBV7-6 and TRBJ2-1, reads GAGVSQSPRYKVTKRGQDVALRCDPISGHVSLYWYRQALGQGPEFLTYFNYEAQQDKSGLPNDRFSAERPEGSISTLTIQRTEQRDSAMYRCASSLGQGAKNEQFFGPGTRLTVL.